The 7 T cell receptor beta chains given below trace back to one sample, sequenced in a study of blood T cells in healthy people across ages. A second PCR of roughly 7 to 11 cycles used a sample-barcoded 5' primer and a J-beta primer mix. TCRdb reanalysed the 5' RACE reads using MiXCR and keeps one entry per CDR3 protein. Of 650,000 to 700,000 distinct CDR3 sequences in the sample, roughly half are singletons; the top ten hold roughly 13%. Sequencing used blood. Receptor source: an elderly woman in good health.

This clonotype was observed many times. Given a much more abundant clone one base away, this may be a read error. This chain uses TRBV6-6 with TRBJ1-5; 7 bases match TRBD1. The CDR3 has 14 amino acids. Looked up from germline, CDR1 is MNHNY and CDR2 is SVGAGI (reference sequence). CDR3 amino acids: CAISPGGGNQPQHF. The CDR3 nucleotides are TGTGCCATCAGTCCAGGGGGAGGTAATCAGCCCCAGCATTTT.

The J gene is TRBJ2-3, the V gene TRBV29-1, with D possibly TRBD2 on 6 matching bases. This CDR3 is built from 13 residues. Germline CDR1 and CDR2: SQVTM and ANQGSEA. Trimming cost V 7 bases and J 6 bases, with 17 bases left between them. CDR3 coding DNA: TGCAGCGCCCTTCAGGGACTTGTGGATACGCAGTATTTT. This translates into CSALQGLVDTQYF.

The V call is TRBV9, the J call TRBJ1-5, with 8 bases identical to TRBD1. The J segment lost 7 bases and the V segment lost 6 bases, leaving 9 bases of the junction unmatched. The CDR3 totals 14 residues. The V gene's germline CDR1 is SGDLS and CDR2 YYNGEE. This CDR3 is CASNPGDRTQPQHF. Written as DNA, the CDR3 is TGTGCCAGCAACCCGGGGGACAGGACCCAGCCCCAGCATTTT.

This clonotype was picked up many times. The genes are TRBV5-1 and TRBJ2-7; 10 nucleotides line up with TRBD1. The J segment lost 4 bases and the V segment lost 4 bases, leaving 5 bases of the junction unmatched. Germline V gene sequence: CDR1 SGHRS, CDR2 YFSETQ. This CDR3 contains 14 residues. The CDR3 DNA reads as TGCGCCAGCAGCAACCGGACAGGGGGTTACGAGCAGTACTTC. Translated, it gives CASSNRTGGYEQYF.

The chain recombines TRBV20-1 with TRBJ2-7; D is possibly TRBD1 (5 bases). Germline-derived CDR1 and CDR2 are DFQATT and SNEGSKA (reference sequence). This CDR3 is 14 amino acids long. The germline V and J ends were trimmed by 6 bases and 7 bases, with 22 bases remaining between them. The CDR3 DNA follows: TGCAGTGCCTGGGTATGGGGCGGAGACAATGAGCAGTACTTC. It is translated as CSAWVWGGDNEQYF.

Concerning this clonotype: At one end, the junction sequence differs from germline, possibly due to a read error. The genes are TRBV12-3 or TRBV12-4 and TRBJ2-3, with D possibly being TRBD2 (5 bases). This CDR3 has 14 amino acids. CDR3 amino acids: CAGSVVRGQEAQYF. The CDR3 DNA reads as TGTGCCGGCAGCGTGGTGCGAGGGCAAGAAGCGCAGTATTTT.

The chain links TRBV20-1 to TRBJ2-1; D remains unclear. The CDR3 has 15 residues. Germline values: CDR1 DFQATT, CDR2 SNEGSKA (reference sequence). The ends were cut back, 3 bases at V and 0 bases at J, with 12 bases in the middle. CDR3 sequence reads: CSARRRISSYNEQFF. DNA of the CDR3: TGCAGTGCTAGGCGACGGATCAGCTCCTACAATGAGCAGTTCTTC.